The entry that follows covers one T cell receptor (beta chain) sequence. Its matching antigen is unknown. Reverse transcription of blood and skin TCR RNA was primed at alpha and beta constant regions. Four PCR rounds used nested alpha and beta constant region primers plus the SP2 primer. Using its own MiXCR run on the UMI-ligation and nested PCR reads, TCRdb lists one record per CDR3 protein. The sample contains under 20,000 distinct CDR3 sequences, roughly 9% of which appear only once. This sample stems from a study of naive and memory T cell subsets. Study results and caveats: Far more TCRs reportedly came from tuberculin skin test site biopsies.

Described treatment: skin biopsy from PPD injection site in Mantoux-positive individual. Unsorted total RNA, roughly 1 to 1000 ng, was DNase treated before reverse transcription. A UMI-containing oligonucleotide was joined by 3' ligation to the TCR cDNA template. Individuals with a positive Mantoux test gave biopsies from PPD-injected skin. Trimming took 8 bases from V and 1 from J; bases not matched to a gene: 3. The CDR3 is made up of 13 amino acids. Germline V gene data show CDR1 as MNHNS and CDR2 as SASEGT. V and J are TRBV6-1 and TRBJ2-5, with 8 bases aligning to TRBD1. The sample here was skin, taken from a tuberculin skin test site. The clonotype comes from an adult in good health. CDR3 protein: CASGTGSQETQYF. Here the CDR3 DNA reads TGTGCCAGCGGGACAGGTTCCCAAGAGACCCAGTACTTC.